The table lists the clone carrying this T cell receptor beta chain with a few counts. This CDR3 has 16 amino acids. V gave up 0 bases and J gave up 0 bases; unmatched junction bases: 3. Germline CDR1 SGDLS, CDR2 YYNGEE. The record originates from a study of spatial heterogeneity in lung cancer. Time point specified: sample taken at primary tumor resection. Tumor, nontumor lung or frozen PBMC supplied whole RNA that was sequenced unsorted. Each CDR3 protein is one row after TCRdb ran MiXCR on the 5' RACE reads. In the table there are some 45,000 distinct CDR3 sequences, about 11% of which are singletons.

The chain has TRBV9 and TRBJ1-3; 7 positions match TRBD1. The starting material was PBMCs, obtained at surgery. The receptor comes from a female donor with early-stage non-small cell lung cancer. The CDR3, as DNA: TGTGCCAGCAGCGTAGGGGACAGCTTCTCTGGAAACACCATATATTTT. It translates to CASSVGDSFSGNTIYF.